This entry lists 15 T cell receptor beta chains sequenced from one sample in a study of T cells in Graves' hyperthyroidism and ophthalmopathy. RNA transcripts provided the source from which TCR beta CDR3 regions were amplified. The TCR CDR3 first-round RT-PCR relied on the HTBI primer set. TCRdb fed the multiplex PCR reads into MiXCR, producing one record per CDR3 protein. This table has approximately 400,000 distinct CDR3 sequences, 18% appearing once. Sequenced sample: blood. These receptors were taken from a man younger than 35 with Graves' ophthalmopathy.

The V gene is TRBV29-1, the J gene TRBJ2-2; TRBD1 agrees at 7 bases. CDR1 is SQVTM and CDR2 is ANQGSEA in the germline V gene. The CDR3 loop spans 14 amino acids. With 6 bases clipped from V and 2 bases from J, the junction kept 6 bases outside the gene matches. DNA of the CDR3: TGCAGCGTGCCCCGGACAGGAAACACCGGGGAGCTGTTTTTT. The encoded protein is CSVPRTGNTGELFF.

This clonotype was counted a few times. The J gene is TRBJ2-5, the V gene TRBV24-1; no definite D call. Germline V CDR1 and CDR2: KGHDR, SFDVKD. The CDR3 spans 12 residues. V was trimmed by 3 bases and J by 1 base, leaving 2 bases between them. CDR3 coding DNA: TGTGCCACCAGTGATCCCCAAGAGACCCAGTACTTC. Amino acid sequence: CATSDPQETQYF.

This chain connects TRBV2 to TRBJ2-1, with 10 bases lining up with TRBD1. The CDR3 spans 16 residues. V lost 3 bases to trimming and J lost 6 bases; unmatched junction nucleotides: 8. CDR1 and CDR2 from the germline V gene are SNHLY and FYNNEI. The CDR3 DNA follows: TGTGCCAGCAGTGACTACCGGGACAGGGGAGTCAATGAGCAGTTCTTC. It is translated as CASSDYRDRGVNEQFF.

This clonotype was detected only once. The V gene is TRBV19, the J gene TRBJ1-6; 9 nucleotides agree with TRBD1. With 7 bases clipped from V and 10 bases from J, the junction kept 11 bases outside the gene matches. This CDR3 is 15 amino acids long. CDR1 and CDR2 (germline): LNHDA, SQIVND (reference sequence). The CDR3 protein is CASTDGTGTGSPLHF. The CDR3 DNA follows: TGTGCCAGTACCGACGGGACAGGGACCGGGTCACCCCTCCACTTT.

The J gene is TRBJ2-7, the V gene TRBV30, with D perhaps TRBD1 or TRBD2 (5 bases each). CDR3 size: 14 residues. CDR1 and CDR2 from the germline V gene are GTSNPN and SVGIG (reference sequence). Trimming cost V 3 bases and J 0 bases, with 12 bases left between them. This CDR3 reads CAWRPGPHSYEQYF. The DNA for the CDR3 is TGTGCCTGGAGGCCGGGACCACACTCCTACGAGCAGTACTTC.

This clonotype was observed a handful of times. The V and J genes are TRBV4-1 and TRBJ1-5; 7 positions match TRBD1. Trimming at V came to 0 bases and at J to 9 bases, leaving 8 bases not matched to a gene. Germline loops: CDR1 MGHRA, CDR2 YSYEKL. CDR3 size: 15 residues. CDR3 protein: CASSQEMGQQRPQHF. The CDR3 nucleotides read TGCGCCAGCAGCCAAGAAATGGGACAGCAGCGGCCCCAGCATTTT.

DNA of the CDR3: TGCGCCAGCACGATTAGCGGGACTCAAGAGACCCAGTACTTC. This gives the protein CASTISGTQETQYF. V usage is TRBV5-1 and J usage is TRBJ2-5, with 8 bases aligning to TRBD2. Unmatched junction bases numbered 6, after V lost 6 bases and J lost 2 bases. Germline CDR1 is SGHRS and CDR2 is YFSETQ. This CDR3 contains 14 residues.

This clonotype was counted only a few times. The rearrangement links TRBV25-1 to TRBJ1-1, with D hard to call. This CDR3 comprises 14 residues. Germline lookup yields CDR1 MGHDK and CDR2 SYGVNS. V was cut by 4 bases and J by 1 base, with 10 bases left in between. The CDR3 nucleotides are TGTGCCAGCAGTGCCCTCGGGCAGAACACTGAAGCTTTCTTT. This encodes CASSALGQNTEAFF.

This clonotype was seen many times. This chain links TRBV3-1 with TRBJ1-2; D gene unclear. This CDR3 contains 14 residues. Per the germline V gene, CDR1 is LGHDT and CDR2 is YNNKEL (reference sequence). Deletions cut 3 bases from V and 3 bases from J, with 11 bases between. The CDR3 reads CASSQSLVDYGYTF. CDR3 DNA sequence: TGTGCCAGCAGCCAGAGTCTAGTGGACTATGGCTACACCTTC.

This clonotype was recorded at least ten times. J is TRBJ1-1 and V is TRBV27; possible D gene TRBD1, 5 bases. Germline CDR1 reads MNHEY; CDR2 reads SMNVEV (reference sequence). Trimming left V 4 bases short and J 1 base short, with 10 bases between. This CDR3 has 14 residues. Here the CDR3 reads CASSSTTENTEAFF. The CDR3 bases are TGTGCCAGCAGTTCCACGACAGAGAACACTGAAGCTTTCTTT.

The table lists this clonotype with many counts. The chain is built from TRBV9 and TRBJ2-3; 9 bases line up with TRBD2. Trimming at V came to 2 bases and at J to 5 bases, leaving 15 bases not matched to a gene. This CDR3 comprises 18 residues. The germline gives CDR1 SGDLS, CDR2 YYNGEE. CDR3 in DNA: TGTGCCAGCAGCGTCGCCAACCGGCGGGGGGGGGGAGAAGATACGCAGTATTTT. Translated: CASSVANRRGGGEDTQYF.

The chain employs TRBV4-1 and TRBJ2-7; no reliable D call. This CDR3 is built from 15 residues. Germline V gene data show CDR1 as MGHRA and CDR2 as YSYEKL. V was shortened by 1 base and J by 2 bases, with 12 bases between the two germline ends. The CDR3 nucleotides read TGCGCCAGCAGCCAAGCCCCGGTAAACCCCTACGAGCAGTACTTC. Translating it yields CASSQAPVNPYEQYF.

A note on this clonotype: Since a much larger clone is just one base distant, this may be a read error. The J gene is TRBJ2-1, the V gene TRBV2; 8 bases are a match to TRBD1. J gave up 2 bases and V 3 bases, and 3 bases lay outside the gene matches. CDR3 length: 15 residues. Germline CDR1 and CDR2: SNHLY and FYNNEI. The DNA for the CDR3 is TGTGCCAGCAGTGACGGACAGGGCGCCTACAATGAGCAGTTCTTC. This codes for CASSDGQGAYNEQFF.

In this sample, this clonotype turned up many times. The chain employs TRBV2 and TRBJ2-1; D gene unclear. Trimming took 4 bases from V and 7 from J, leaving 11 bases between them. Germline CDR1 reads SNHLY; CDR2 reads FYNNEI. The CDR3 is 13 residues long. CDR3 sequence (DNA): TGTGCCAGCAGTGCGGCCTTAGGGAATGAGCAGTTCTTC. Amino acids: CASSAALGNEQFF. The full variable domain, completed using reference TRBV2 and TRBJ2-1, is EPEVTQTPSHQVTQMGQEVILRCVPISNHLYFYWYRQILGQKVEFLVSFYNNEISEKSEIFDDQFSVERPDGSNFTLKIRSTKLEDSAMYFCASSAALGNEQFFGPGTRLTVL.

This clonotype has only a few counts. The gene calls are TRBV24-1 and TRBJ2-7; 7 nucleotides align to TRBD1. CDR1 KGHDR and CDR2 SFDVKD come from the germline V gene. With 10 bases clipped from V and 2 bases from J, the junction kept 13 bases outside the gene matches. The CDR3 consists of 15 residues. The CDR3 bases are TGTGCCACTAGCATGGGGGACAGCCTAACCTACGAGCAGTACTTC. As protein: CATSMGDSLTYEQYF.